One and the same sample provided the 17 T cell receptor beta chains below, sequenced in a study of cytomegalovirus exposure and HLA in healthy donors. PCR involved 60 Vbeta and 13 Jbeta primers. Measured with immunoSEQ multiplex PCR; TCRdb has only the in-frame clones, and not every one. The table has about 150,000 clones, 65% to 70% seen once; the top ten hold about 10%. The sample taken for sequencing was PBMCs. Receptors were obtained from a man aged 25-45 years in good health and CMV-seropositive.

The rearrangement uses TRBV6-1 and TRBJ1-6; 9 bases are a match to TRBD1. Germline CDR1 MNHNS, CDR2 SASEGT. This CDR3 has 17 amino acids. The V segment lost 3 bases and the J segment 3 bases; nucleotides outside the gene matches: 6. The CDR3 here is CASSDNSGQGYNSPLHF. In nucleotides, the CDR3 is TGTGCCAGCAGTGACAACTCGGGACAGGGCTATAATTCACCCCTCCACTTT.

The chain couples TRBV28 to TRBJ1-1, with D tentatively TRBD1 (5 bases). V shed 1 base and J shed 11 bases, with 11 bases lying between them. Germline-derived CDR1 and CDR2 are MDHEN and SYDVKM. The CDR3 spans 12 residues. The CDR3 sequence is CASSLLGRVAFF. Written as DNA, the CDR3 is TGTGCCAGCAGTTTATTGGGCAGGGTGGCTTTCTTT.

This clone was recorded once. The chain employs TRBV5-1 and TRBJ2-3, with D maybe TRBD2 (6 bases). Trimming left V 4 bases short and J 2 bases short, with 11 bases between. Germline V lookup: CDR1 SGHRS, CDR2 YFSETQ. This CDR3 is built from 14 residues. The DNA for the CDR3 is TGCGCCAGCAGCCCCGGGACTTCCACAGATACGCAGTATTTT. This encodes CASSPGTSTDTQYF. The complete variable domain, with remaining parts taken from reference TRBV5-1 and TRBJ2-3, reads KAGVTQTPRYLIKTRGQQVTLSCSPISGHRSVSWYQQTPGQGLQFLFEYFSETQRNKGNFPGRFSGRQFSNSRSEMNVSTLELGDSALYLCASSPGTSTDTQYFGPGTRLTVL.

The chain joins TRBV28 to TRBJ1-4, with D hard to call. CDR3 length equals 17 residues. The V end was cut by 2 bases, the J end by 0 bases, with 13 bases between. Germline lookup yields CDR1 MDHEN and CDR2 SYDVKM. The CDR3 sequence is CASSLETGFATNEKLFF. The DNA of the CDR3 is TGTGCCAGCAGTTTAGAAACGGGTTTCGCAACTAATGAAAAACTGTTTTTT. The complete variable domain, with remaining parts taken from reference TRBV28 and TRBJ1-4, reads DVKVTQSSRYLVKRTGEKVFLECVQDMDHENMFWYRQDPGLGLRLIYFSYDVKMKEKGDIPEGYSVSREKKERFSLILESASTNQTSMYLCASSLETGFATNEKLFFGSGTQLSVL.

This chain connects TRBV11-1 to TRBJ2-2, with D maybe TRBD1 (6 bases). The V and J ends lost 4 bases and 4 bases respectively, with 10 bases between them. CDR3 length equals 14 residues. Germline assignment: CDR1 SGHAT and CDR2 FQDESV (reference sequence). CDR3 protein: CASSSDSFTGELFF. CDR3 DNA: TGTGCCAGCAGCTCGGACAGCTTCACCGGGGAGCTGTTTTTT.

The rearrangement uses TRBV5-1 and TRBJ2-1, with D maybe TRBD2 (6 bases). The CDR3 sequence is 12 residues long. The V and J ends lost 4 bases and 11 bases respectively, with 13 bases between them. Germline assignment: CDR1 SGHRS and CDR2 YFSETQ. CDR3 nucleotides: TGCGCCAGCAGCCGCTTGGAGGGACAGCAGTTCTTC. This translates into CASSRLEGQQFF.

CDR3 DNA: TGTGCCAGCAGCCAAGATCTCCAGGGTTTGGTATTCTTC. Protein sequence: CASSQDLQGLVFF. This rearrangement joins TRBV4-2 to TRBJ2-1, with D possibly being TRBD1 (5 bases). V lost 0 bases to trimming and J lost 16 bases, with 16 bases between them. Germline CDR1 LGHNA, CDR2 YNFKEQ. The CDR3 loop spans 13 amino acids.

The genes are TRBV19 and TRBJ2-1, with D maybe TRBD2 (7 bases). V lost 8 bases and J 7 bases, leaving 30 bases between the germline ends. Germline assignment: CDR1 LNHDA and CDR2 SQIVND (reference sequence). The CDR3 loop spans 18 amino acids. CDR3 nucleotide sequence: TGTGCCAGTTCTCGAACCCCCCTAGGGCAGGGGAGGGTAAATGAGCAGTTCTTC. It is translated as CASSRTPLGQGRVNEQFF.

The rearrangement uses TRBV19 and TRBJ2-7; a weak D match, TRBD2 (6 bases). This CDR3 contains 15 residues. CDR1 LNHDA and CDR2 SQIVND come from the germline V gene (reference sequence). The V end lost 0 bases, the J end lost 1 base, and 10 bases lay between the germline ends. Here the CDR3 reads CASSIDLARSYEQYF. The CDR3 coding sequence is TGTGCCAGTAGTATAGACCTAGCGAGATCCTACGAGCAGTACTTC.

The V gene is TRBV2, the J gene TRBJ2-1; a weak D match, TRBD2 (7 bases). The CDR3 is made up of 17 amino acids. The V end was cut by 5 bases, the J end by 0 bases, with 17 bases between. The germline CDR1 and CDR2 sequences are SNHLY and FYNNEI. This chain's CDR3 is CASSIQGLSSSYNEQFF. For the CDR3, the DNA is TGTGCCAGCAGTATACAGGGACTAAGCAGCTCCTACAATGAGCAGTTCTTC. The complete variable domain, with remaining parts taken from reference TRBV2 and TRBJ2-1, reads EPEVTQTPSHQVTQMGQEVILRCVPISNHLYFYWYRQILGQKVEFLVSFYNNEISEKSEIFDDQFSVERPDGSNFTLKIRSTKLEDSAMYFCASSIQGLSSSYNEQFFGPGTRLTVL.

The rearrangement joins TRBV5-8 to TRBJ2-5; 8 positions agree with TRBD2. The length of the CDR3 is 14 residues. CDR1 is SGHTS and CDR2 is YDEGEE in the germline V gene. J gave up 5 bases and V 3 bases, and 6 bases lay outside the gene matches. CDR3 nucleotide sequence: TGTGCCAGCAGCTCCTATAGCGGGAAGGAGACCCAGTACTTC. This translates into CASSSYSGKETQYF.

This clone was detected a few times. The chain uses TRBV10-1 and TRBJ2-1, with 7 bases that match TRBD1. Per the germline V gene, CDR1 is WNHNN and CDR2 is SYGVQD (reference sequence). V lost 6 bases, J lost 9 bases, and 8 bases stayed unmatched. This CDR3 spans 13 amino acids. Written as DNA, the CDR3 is TGCGCCAGCAGGAGGGGGCCCGCTTGTGAGCAGTTCTTC. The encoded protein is CASRRGPACEQFF.

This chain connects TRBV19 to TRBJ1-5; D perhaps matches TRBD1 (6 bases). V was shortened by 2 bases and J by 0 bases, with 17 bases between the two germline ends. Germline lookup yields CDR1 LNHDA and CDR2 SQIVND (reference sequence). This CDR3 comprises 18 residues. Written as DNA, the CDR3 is TGTGCCAGTAGTATACTACCGACCGCGGACAGTAGCAATCAGCCCCAGCATTTT. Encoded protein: CASSILPTADSSNQPQHF.

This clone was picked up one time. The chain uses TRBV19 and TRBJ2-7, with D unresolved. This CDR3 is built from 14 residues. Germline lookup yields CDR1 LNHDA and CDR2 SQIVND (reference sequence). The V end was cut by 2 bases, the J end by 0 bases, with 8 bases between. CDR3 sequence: CASSITPDSYEQYF. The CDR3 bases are TGTGCCAGTAGTATAACCCCAGACTCCTACGAGCAGTACTTC.

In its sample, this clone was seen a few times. The CDR3 nucleotides read TGTGCCAGCAGTCGGACAGCCATCTCCTATAATTCACCCCTCCACTTT. This gives the protein CASSRTAISYNSPLHF. The chain employs TRBV27 and TRBJ1-6; D is possibly TRBD1 (6 bases). This CDR3 spans 16 amino acids. Trimming shortened V by 5 bases and J by 0 bases, and 11 bases separated the two germline ends. CDR1 is MNHEY, CDR2 SMNVEV, per germline (reference sequence).

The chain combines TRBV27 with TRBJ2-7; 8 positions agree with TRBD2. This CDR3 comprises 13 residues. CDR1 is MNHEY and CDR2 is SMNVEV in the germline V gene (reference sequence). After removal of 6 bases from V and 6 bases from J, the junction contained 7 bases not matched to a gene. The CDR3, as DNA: TGTGCCAGCAGCTACTCCGGGAGGGCCGAGCAGTACTTC. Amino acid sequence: CASSYSGRAEQYF.

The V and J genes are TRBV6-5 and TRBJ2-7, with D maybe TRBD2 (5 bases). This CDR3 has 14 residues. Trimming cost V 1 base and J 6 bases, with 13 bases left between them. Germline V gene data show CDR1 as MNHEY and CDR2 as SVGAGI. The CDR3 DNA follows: TGTGCCAGCAGTTACTATACTAGTTCGTCCGAGCAGTACTTC. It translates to CASSYYTSSSEQYF.